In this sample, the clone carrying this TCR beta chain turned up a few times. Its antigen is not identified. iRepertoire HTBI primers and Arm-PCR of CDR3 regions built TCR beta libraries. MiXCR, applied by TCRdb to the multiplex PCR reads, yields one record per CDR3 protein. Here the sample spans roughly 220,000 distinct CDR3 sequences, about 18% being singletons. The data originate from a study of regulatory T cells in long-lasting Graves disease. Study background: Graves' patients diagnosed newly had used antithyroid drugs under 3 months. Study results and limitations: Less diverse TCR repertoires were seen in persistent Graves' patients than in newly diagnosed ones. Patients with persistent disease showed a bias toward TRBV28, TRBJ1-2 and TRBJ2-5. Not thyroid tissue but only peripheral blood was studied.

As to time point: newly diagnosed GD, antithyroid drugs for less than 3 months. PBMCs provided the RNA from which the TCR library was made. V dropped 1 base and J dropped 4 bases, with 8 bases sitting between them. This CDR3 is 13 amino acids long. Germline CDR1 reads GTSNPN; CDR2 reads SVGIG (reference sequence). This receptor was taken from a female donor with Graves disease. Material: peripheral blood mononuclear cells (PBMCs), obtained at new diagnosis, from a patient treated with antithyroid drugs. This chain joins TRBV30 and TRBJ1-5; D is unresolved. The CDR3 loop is CAWSGQANQPQHF. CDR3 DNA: TGTGCCTGGAGTGGCCAGGCTAATCAGCCCCAGCATTTT.